A selection of T cell receptor beta chains follows, all from one sample in a study of shared clonotypes between healthy human individuals. Method: immunoSEQ multiplex PCR; TCRdb's copy keeps in-frame clones and lacks some. The table records 2 million to 2.5 million clones, 85% to 95% of them present only once. The sample consisted of naive CD8+ T cells sorted from blood. All receptors derive from a man between 18 and 35 years old in good health. The CDR3 runs from the conserved cysteine through the conserved F or W. A D gene is named only where the DNA matches it firmly. Only some rows state a clone size, as once, few, many or a class for expanded clones.

>TRBJ1-1|once|TRBD1|17|TRBV5-1
TGCGCCAGCAGCCACGACAGGGTAGGGGGCATGAACACTGAAGCTTTCTTT
CASSHDRVGGMNTEAFF
>TRBJ2-7|-|TRBD2|15|TRBV4-1
TGCGCCAGCAGCCAAGATCGGGCGGGGGGCCACGAGCAGTACTTC
CASSQDRAGGHEQYF
>TRBJ2-7|-|-|13|TRBV28
TGTGCCAGCAGTTTCTCCAGCGCTTTGGAGCAGTACTTC
CASSFSSALEQYF
>TRBJ2-7|-|-|13|TRBV10-1
TGCGCCAGCAGCGCGGACAGTATCCGCGAGCAGTACTTC
CASSADSIREQYF
>TRBJ2-1|-|TRBD2|15|TRBV6-5
TGTGCCAGCAGTAATCTAGCGGGAGGGTACAATGAGCAGTTCTTC
CASSNLAGGYNEQFF
>TRBJ2-1|-|-|14|TRBV4-1
TGCGCCAGCAGCCAAGTGCCAGCGGTCAATGAGCAGTTCTTC
CASSQVPAVNEQFF
>TRBJ2-4|-|-|16|TRBV5-1
TGCGCCAGCAGCTTGGGATCGGGTGTAGCCAAAAACATTCAGTACTTC
CASSLGSGVAKNIQYF
>TRBJ2-7|-|TRBD2|15|TRBV6-5
TGTGCCAGCAACCGACTAGCGGGAGATGTTTTCGAGCAGTACTTC
CASNRLAGDVFEQYF
>TRBJ1-1|-|-|12|TRBV18
TGTGCCAGCTCACTTACGACCACTGAAGCTTTCTTT
CASSLTTTEAFF
>TRBJ2-7|-|-|12|TRBV2
TGTGCCAGCAGTGATGGAGGGGACGAGCAGTACTTC
CASSDGGDEQYF
>TRBJ1-1|-|-|13|TRBV28
TGTGCCAGCAGTTTTTGGGGAGCCACTGAAGCTTTCTTT
CASSFWGATEAFF
>TRBJ2-1|once|TRBD2|17|TRBV10-1
TGCGCCAGCAGTGACCCTCGGGAGGGCCTCGGGTACAATGAGCAGTTCTTC
CASSDPREGLGYNEQFF
>TRBJ2-6|-|-|14|TRBV5-6
TGTGCCAGCAACCAGGAGTCTGGGGCCAACGTCCTGACTTTC
CASNQESGANVLTF
>TRBJ2-7|-|-|14|TRBV19
TGTGCCAGTACCCCTGGGCAGGTGCCCTACGAGCAGTACTTC
CASTPGQVPYEQYF
>TRBJ2-2|-|-|12|TRBV11-3
TGTGCCAGCGGGGGGCTGGACGGGGAGCTGTTTTTT
CASGGLDGELFF
>TRBJ1-4|-|-|14|TRBV7-9
TGTGCCAGCAGCTTCTCCAATGAGGAAGAAAAACTGTTTTTT
CASSFSNEEEKLFF
>TRBJ1-1|-|-|15|TRBV9
TGTGCCAGCAGCGTAGAACCAGGGTTGAACACTGAAGCTTTCTTT
CASSVEPGLNTEAFF
>TRBJ2-3|-|-|13|TRBV4-1
TGCGCCAGCAGCCCCGTAGGTTTAGATACGCAGTATTTT
CASSPVGLDTQYF
>TRBJ2-7|-|TRBD2|16|TRBV7-9
TGTGCCAGCAGCTTTCCCAGCGGGAGGCCCTCCTACGAGCAGTACTTC
CASSFPSGRPSYEQYF
>TRBJ2-4|once|-|12|TRBV13
TGTGCCAGCAGCTTAGGCAAAAACATTCAGTACTTC
CASSLGKNIQYF
>TRBJ1-1|-|-|12|TRBV6-6
TGTGCCAGCAGCGCGCAGGGTCCCGAAGCTTTCTTT
CASSAQGPEAFF
>TRBJ2-1|-|TRBD2|14|TRBV7-8
TGTGCCAGCAGCACCGGACTAGCTGTTGCTGAGCAGTTCTTC
CASSTGLAVAEQFF
>TRBJ1-2|-|TRBD1|14|TRBV5-4
TGTGCCACCCGGGGACAGGGACAAAACTATGGCTACACCTTC
CATRGQGQNYGYTF
>TRBJ2-5|-|-|13|TRBV29-1
TGCAACGTTGTTGTTAGCGACGAGGAGACCCAGTACTTC
CNVVVSDEETQYF
>TRBJ2-7|-|TRBD2|13|TRBV7-9
TGTGCCAGCACCCACCGGGGGGGGTCCGAGCAGTACTTC
CASTHRGGSEQYF
>TRBJ2-3|-|-|12|TRBV5-1
TGCGCCAGCCGAGCGGTCACAGATACGCAGTATTTT
CASRAVTDTQYF
>TRBJ1-6|few|-|16|TRBV2
TGTGCCAGCAGTTGGACAGCCGACGACTATAATTCACCCCTCCACTTT
CASSWTADDYNSPLHF
>TRBJ2-5|-|TRBD1|14|TRBV2
TGTGCCAGCAACCCAGGACAGGTGTGGGAGACCCAGTACTTC
CASNPGQVWETQYF
>TRBJ2-5|-|TRBD2|15|TRBV5-1
TGCGCCAGCAGCTGGGCAGCGGGGTACCAAGAGACCCAGTACTTC
CASSWAAGYQETQYF
>TRBJ2-5|-|TRBD1|16|TRBV7-2
TGTGCCAGCAGCTCCGGACAGGGTTGGCGCCAAGAGACCCAGTACTTC
CASSSGQGWRQETQYF
>TRBJ1-5|-|-|15|TRBV2
TGTGCCAGCAGTGACTCCAGTTCGAGCAATCAGCCCCAGCATTTT
CASSDSSSSNQPQHF
>TRBJ2-2|-|-|15|TRBV27
TGTGCCAGCAGTCCTCTTCTAGTAGACACCGGGGAGCTGTTTTTT
CASSPLLVDTGELFF
>TRBJ2-7|-|-|13|TRBV5-1
TGCGCCAGCAGCTTGGGAGTTCTCTACGAGCAGTACTTC
CASSLGVLYEQYF
>TRBJ1-1|-|-|16|TRBV27
TGTGCCAGCAGTTTATTTGGGCAGGGCATTGTGGATGAAGCTTTCTTT
CASSLFGQGIVDEAFF
>TRBJ1-1|-|-|14|TRBV6-1
TGTGCCAGCAGTGACCGGGGGGTGAACACTGAAGCTTTCTTT
CASSDRGVNTEAFF
>TRBJ2-5|once|TRBD2|15|TRBV11-2
TGTGCCAGCAGCTCCTTAGCGGGAATTAAAGAGACCCAGTACTTC
CASSSLAGIKETQYF
>TRBJ1-2|-|-|15|TRBV27
TGTGCCAGCAGTCCCGGGACCCAGGGCTACTATGGCTACACCTTC
CASSPGTQGYYGYTF
>TRBJ2-5|-|-|15|TRBV6-1
TGTGCCAGCAGTGAAGACTGGGGCCAGCAAGAGACCCAGTACTTC
CASSEDWGQQETQYF
>TRBJ2-1|-|TRBD2|18|TRBV19
TGTGCCAGTAGTCCCGGGACTAGCGGGATCTCAGGGTACAATGAGCAGTTCTTC
CASSPGTSGISGYNEQFF